This T cell receptor beta chain derives from a study of shared clonotypes between healthy human individuals. This CDR3 is 16 amino acids long. Trimming took 4 bases from V and 3 from J; bases not matched to a gene: 9. Germline V gene data show CDR1 as MNHEY and CDR2 as SMNVEV (reference sequence). Per the authors' pipeline: From ImmunoSEQ came sequences covering only the junction and carrying no quality scores, so filtering differed. The repertoire was sequenced with immunoSEQ multiplex PCR; TCRdb's copy has only in-frame clones and lacks some. V, J and clone size derive from that table, while D and trimming were established from the DNA sequence. The profile shows some 2,000,000 clones, about 95% of them singletons. In regard to this clone: The antigen remains undetermined.

Findings and caveats of the study: Clonotype sharing across four donors was observed for 4% to 5.5% of naive CD4 clonotypes. Estimated clonotype richness was generally higher in naive than memory subsets. Shared clonotypes across all four donors exceeded non-shared ones in generation probability.

Naive CD8 populations comprised CD45RO-negative cells positively selected for CCR7, excluding terminally differentiated effector memory CD45RA+ cells. The chain combines TRBV27 with TRBJ2-7, with 10 bases identical to TRBD1. Sequencing used naive CD8+ T cells sorted from blood. The sequence came from a young man in good health. The DNA for the CDR3 is TGTGCCAGCAGTTCACCACTAGGACAGGGGGTCTACGAGCAGTACTTC. It encodes CASSSPLGQGVYEQYF.